Listed below are T cell receptor beta chains from one sample, sequenced in a study of cytotoxic CD8 clonotypes in ibrutinib-treated CLL. Clones were read by immunoSEQ multiplex PCR, and TCRdb kept only the in-frame ones, dropping some. The sample has 250,000 to 350,000 clones; approximately 76% are singletons. Material: PBMCs, obtained at disease progression, from a patient treated with ibrutinib. These receptor sequences come from a human donor with chronic lymphocytic leukemia. The CDR3 runs from the conserved cysteine through the conserved F or W. A D gene is named only where the DNA matches it firmly. Size tells how often a clone was seen (once, few, many) or the class of an expanded clone, and some rows leave it out.

TRBJ1-1,.,TRBV15,.,CATSKQMNTEAFF,TGTGCCACCAGCAAACAGATGAACACTGAAGCTTTCTTT
TRBJ2-1,.,TRBV6-6,.,CASSPLWAYEQFF,TGTGCCAGCAGCCCCCTGTGGGCCTACGAGCAGTTCTTC
TRBJ2-1,.,TRBV7-2,.,CASSPRARGVNEQFF,TGTGCCAGCAGCCCCCGGGCCCGCGGTGTCAATGAGCAGTTCTTC
TRBJ1-4,.,TRBV14,TRBD1,CASSQTYRGPTNEKLFF,TGTGCCAGCAGCCAAACTTACAGGGGGCCAACTAATGAAAAACTGTTTTTT
TRBJ2-7,.,TRBV6-6,TRBD1,CASSYGTAFEQYF,TGTGCCAGCAGTTACGGGACAGCCTTCGAGCAGTACTTC
TRBJ1-2,.,TRBV11-1,.,CASSQGPNGYTF,TGTGCCAGCAGCCAAGGGCCAAATGGCTACACCTTC
TRBJ2-1,.,TRBV6-1,.,CASSEVISSYNEQFF,TGTGCCAGCAGTGAAGTAATAAGCTCCTACAATGAGCAGTTCTTC
TRBJ2-5,.,TRBV9,.,CASSEGTSPETQYF,TGTGCCAGCAGCGAAGGGACGTCCCCAGAGACCCAGTACTTC
TRBJ2-2,.,TRBV28,TRBD1,CASSFPRDRSSEGELFF,TGTGCCAGCAGTTTCCCCCGGGACAGGTCGAGCGAAGGCGAGCTGTTTTTT
TRBJ1-1,.,TRBV6-1,.,CASSRDRLNTEAFF,TGTGCCAGCAGTCGAGACAGGTTGAACACTGAAGCTTTCTTT
TRBJ1-3,.,TRBV15,TRBD1,CATSRDYRTGDGSGNTIYF,TGTGCCACCAGCAGAGACTACCGGACAGGGGATGGCTCTGGAAACACCATATATTTT
TRBJ1-2,.,TRBV9,TRBD1,CASSVDRGTYGYTF,TGTGCCAGCAGCGTGGACAGGGGGACCTATGGCTACACCTTC
TRBJ1-2,once,TRBV5-4,.,CASSLPTEGYGYTF,TGTGCCAGCAGCTTACCTACAGAAGGCTATGGCTACACCTTC
TRBJ2-7,.,TRBV29-1,TRBD1,CSVESRTGRNEQYF,TGCAGCGTTGAATCTAGGACAGGAAGGAACGAGCAGTACTTC
TRBJ2-2,few,TRBV28,.,CASRRRGTGELFF,TGTGCCAGCAGGCGGAGGGGCACCGGGGAGCTGTTTTTT
TRBJ2-1,.,TRBV12-2,.,CASRFRGNEQFF,TGTGCAAGTCGCTTCAGGGGAAATGAGCAGTTCTTC
TRBJ2-2,.,TRBV2,.,CATVLAGIQGAPTGELFF,TGTGCCACCGTACTAGCAGGAATACAGGGAGCCCCCACCGGGGAGCTGTTTTTT
TRBJ2-4,.,TRBV4-1,.,CASSHFVGIAKNIQYF,TGCGCCAGCAGCCATTTTGTGGGCATAGCCAAAAACATTCAGTACTTC
TRBJ2-7,.,TRBV7-3,.,CASSPSSEQYF,TGTGCCAGCAGCCCCAGTTCCGAGCAGTACTTC
TRBJ1-2,.,TRBV11-2,TRBD1,CASSFIGQAIGYGYTF,TGTGCCAGCAGCTTTATCGGACAGGCCATTGGCTATGGCTACACCTTC
TRBJ2-1,once,TRBV19,.,CASSMGSRVYNEQFF,TGTGCCAGTAGTATGGGATCCAGGGTCTACAATGAGCAGTTCTTC
TRBJ2-3,.,TRBV5-6,.,CASSLGDSTDTQYF,TGTGCCAGCAGCTTGGGGGACAGCACAGATACGCAGTATTTT
TRBJ2-7,once,TRBV2,TRBD2,CASSAGERGAPYEQYF,TGTGCCAGCAGTGCGGGGGAGCGGGGGGCCCCCTACGAGCAGTACTTC
TRBJ2-1,.,TRBV11-3,TRBD2,CASSLGRTGGDEQFF,TGTGCCAGCAGCTTAGGCCGGACCGGGGGGGATGAGCAGTTCTTC
TRBJ1-5,.,TRBV6-4,.,CASTEGDTYSNQPQHF,TGTGCCAGCACTGAGGGGGACACATATAGCAATCAGCCCCAGCATTTT
TRBJ2-5,.,TRBV5-4,TRBD2,CASSLPPRGGVKETQYF,TGTGCCAGCAGTCTTCCACCCCGGGGGGGGGTGAAAGAGACCCAGTACTTC
TRBJ1-2,.,TRBV7-9,.,CASSSQIQGLHGYTF,TGTGCCAGCAGCTCTCAAATTCAGGGACTTCATGGCTACACCTTC
TRBJ1-5,.,TRBV5-3,TRBD1,CARSLGLVPGQGYGQPQHF,TGTGCCAGAAGCTTGGGGTTAGTTCCGGGACAGGGGTACGGGCAGCCCCAGCATTTT
TRBJ2-5,few,TRBV7-2,.,CASSWQTQETQYF,TGTGCCAGCAGCTGGCAAACACAAGAGACCCAGTACTTC
TRBJ1-5,.,TRBV2,.,CASSVVINQPQHF,TGTGCCAGCAGTGTCGTCATCAATCAGCCCCAGCATTTT
TRBJ2-1,.,TRBV5-1,.,CASSLDNLDEQFF,TGCGCCAGCAGCTTGGATAATCTCGATGAGCAGTTCTTC
TRBJ2-4,.,TRBV9,TRBD1,CASSVGGRQGRMQYF,TGTGCCAGCAGCGTAGGCGGCAGACAGGGGCGGATGCAGTACTTC
TRBJ2-7,.,TRBV18,TRBD1,CASSPPRGQLFGYEQYF,TGTGCCAGCTCACCCCCCCGGGGACAGCTCTTTGGGTACGAGCAGTACTTC
TRBJ2-1,.,TRBV4-2,TRBD2,CASSQDGTSGGYNEQFF,TGTGCCAGCAGCCAAGACGGGACTAGCGGGGGATACAATGAGCAGTTCTTC
TRBJ2-5,.,TRBV7-8,.,CASSAETQYF,TGTGCCAGCAGCGCTGAGACCCAGTACTTC
TRBJ1-2,once,TRBV7-8,.,CASSLGRNVNYGYTF,TGTGCCAGCAGCTTAGGGCGCAACGTTAACTATGGCTACACCTTC
TRBJ2-2,.,TRBV10-3,TRBD2,CATRGVAGGNTGELFF,TGTGCCACCCGGGGGGTAGCGGGAGGCAACACCGGGGAGCTGTTTTTT
TRBJ1-2,.,TRBV5-1,.,CASSLHLTNYGYTF,TGCGCCAGCAGCCTCCATTTGACTAACTATGGCTACACCTTC
TRBJ2-7,.,TRBV9,TRBD2,CASSGPGLGAYEQYF,TGTGCCAGCAGCGGACCGGGACTAGGGGCCTACGAGCAGTACTTC
TRBJ2-7,.,TRBV27,TRBD1,CASSLGRTGTYEQYF,TGTGCCAGCAGTTTAGGTAGGACAGGGACCTACGAGCAGTACTTC
TRBJ2-1,.,TRBV5-6,.,CASRMRAGSIEQFF,TGTGCCAGCAGAATGAGAGCAGGGTCTATTGAGCAGTTCTTC
TRBJ2-7,.,TRBV6-4,.,CASRTRGLSSHYEQYF,TGTGCCAGCAGGACAAGGGGACTCAGCTCCCACTACGAGCAGTACTTC
TRBJ1-1,few,TRBV7-9,.,CASRKIDGKAFF,TGTGCCAGCAGGAAGATAGACGGAAAAGCTTTCTTT
TRBJ1-2,once,TRBV7-2,.,CASSDINRDGYTF,TGTGCCAGCAGCGATATAAACAGGGATGGCTACACCTTC
TRBJ1-5,.,TRBV6-1,TRBD1,CASSVLQGALLEPQHF,TGTGCCAGCAGTGTCCTACAGGGGGCGCTTTTAGAGCCCCAGCATTTT
TRBJ1-5,.,TRBV19,.,CASSISVRQPQHF,TGTGCCAGTAGTATCAGTGTCCGTCAGCCCCAGCATTTT
TRBJ2-1,.,TRBV28,TRBD2,CASRSGTSGRFSSYNEQFF,TGTGCCAGCAGGTCCGGGACTAGCGGGAGGTTTAGCTCCTACAATGAGCAGTTCTTC
TRBJ2-7,.,TRBV27,TRBD2,CASSPRGAGEHFPYEQYF,TGTGCCAGCAGTCCGCGGGGGGCGGGAGAGCACTTCCCCTACGAGCAGTACTTC
TRBJ2-3,.,TRBV9,.,CASSEVVTDTQYF,TGTGCCAGCAGCGAGGTTGTGACAGATACGCAGTATTTT
TRBJ1-2,.,TRBV7-9,TRBD1,CASSFTSGQGAPMEGYTF,TGTGCCAGCAGCTTTACCTCTGGACAGGGGGCTCCAATGGAGGGCTACACCTTC
TRBJ1-2,once,TRBV5-1,TRBD1,CASSLAKGADSLYGYTF,TGCGCCAGCAGCTTGGCCAAGGGGGCCGACTCTCTCTATGGCTACACCTTC
TRBJ2-5,.,TRBV7-6,.,CASSWQARETQYF,TGTGCCAGCAGTTGGCAGGCCCGGGAGACCCAGTACTTC
TRBJ2-1,.,TRBV10-1,.,CASSSAGKSSYNEQFF,TGCGCCAGCAGTTCTGCAGGCAAGAGCTCCTACAATGAGCAGTTCTTC
TRBJ2-1,.,TRBV5-8,.,CASSLEVTTLPRNEQFF,TGTGCCAGCAGCTTGGAAGTGACTACCCTTCCCCGCAATGAGCAGTTCTTC
TRBJ1-1,.,TRBV7-6,.,CASSLGQGNTEAFF,TGTGCCAGCAGCTTGGGGCAGGGAAACACTGAAGCTTTCTTT
TRBJ1-2,.,TRBV5-5,TRBD1,CASSWTGYSNYGYTF,TGTGCCAGCAGCTGGACAGGGTACTCTAACTATGGCTACACCTTC